One and the same sample provided the 21 T cell receptor beta chains below, sequenced in a study of control samples from healthy donors and cancer patients. Libraries were prepared by immunoSEQ multiplex PCR; TCRdb keeps only in-frame clonotypes and omits some of them. The sample includes about 140,000 clones, about 88% of them seen just once. The sequencing input was blood. The receptors shown here come from a woman between 25 and 40 years old in good health.

V gene TRBV19 combines with J gene TRBJ2-5; TRBD2 agrees at 10 bases. V dropped 3 bases and J dropped 1; count of bases not matched to a gene: 11. The CDR3 runs to 18 residues. Germline loops: CDR1 LNHDA, CDR2 SQIVND (reference sequence). CDR3 DNA: TGTGCCAGTAGTATGGGGACTGAGCCTAGCGGGGGCCAAGAGACCCAGTACTTC. Translated, it gives CASSMGTEPSGGQETQYF.

This clone was seen a handful of times. The chain links TRBV29-1 to TRBJ1-2; no clear D. Per germline, CDR1 SQVTM and CDR2 ANQGSEA. With 3 bases removed from V and 3 bases from J, the gap between germline ends came to 8 bases. The CDR3 spans 12 residues. CDR3 in amino acids: CSVDKGDYGYTF. CDR3 DNA sequence: TGCAGCGTTGACAAGGGCGACTATGGCTACACCTTC.

The V and J genes are TRBV5-1 and TRBJ2-4; a possible D gene is TRBD1 (5 bases). Trimming pared 3 bases from V and 0 bases from J, leaving 10 bases between. CDR3 size: 15 residues. CDR1 SGHRS and CDR2 YFSETQ come from the germline V gene. CDR3 sequence (DNA): TGCGCCAGCAGCTGGACACCCCTAGCCAAAAACATTCAGTACTTC. Its translation is CASSWTPLAKNIQYF.

The rearrangement links TRBV7-3 to TRBJ2-1; tentatively, D is TRBD2 (5 bases). This CDR3 is built from 13 residues. Germline V gene lookup returns CDR1 SGHTA and CDR2 FQGTGA. Trimming took off 1 base at V and 9 bases at J, with 10 bases between the two ends. As DNA, the CDR3 is TGTGCCAGCAGCTTAAACGGTCGGGGTGAGCAGTTCTTC. Amino acid sequence: CASSLNGRGEQFF.

The chain uses TRBV20-1 and TRBJ2-7, with 8 bases fitting TRBD2. This CDR3 is built from 13 residues. The germline V gene encodes CDR1 DFQATT and CDR2 SNEGSKA (reference sequence). Trimming cost V 3 bases and J 5 bases; bases outside gene matches: 6. The CDR3, as DNA: TGCAGTGCTAGTGGTAGCGGGAATAACGAGCAGTACTTC. Residues: CSASGSGNNEQYF.

The chain uses TRBV6-1 and TRBJ1-2; TRBD1 might be the D (6 bases). Germline CDR1 and CDR2: MNHNS and SASEGT. The CDR3 runs to 15 residues. Trimming left V 6 bases short and J 7 bases short, with 21 bases between. The CDR3 protein is CASREDSYQRGGYTF. The CDR3 DNA reads as TGTGCCAGCAGAGAGGACAGCTACCAGAGGGGTGGCTACACCTTC.

The V and J genes are TRBV15 and TRBJ2-1, with D maybe TRBD1 (7 bases). The CDR3 totals 18 residues. Germline V CDR1 and CDR2: LNHNV, YYDKDF (reference sequence). The ends were cut back, 0 bases at V and 4 bases at J, with 19 bases in the middle. The CDR3 here is CATSRDNEGAGSYNEQFF. CDR3 coding DNA: TGTGCCACCAGCAGAGATAATGAGGGGGCGGGAAGTTACAATGAGCAGTTCTTC.

This clone showed up just once. A much larger clone differs from this one at a single base, so this may be a read error. This same CDR3 is encoded by further DNA sequences in the sample. The chain employs TRBV7-8 and TRBJ1-1; 8 nucleotides line up with TRBD1. Germline loops: CDR1 SGHVS, CDR2 FQNEAQ. The CDR3 is 15 amino acids. The CDR3 region has the DNA TGCGCCAGCAGCTTTGCAGGGGGCGCGGGACCCGAAGCTTTCTTT. As protein: CASSFAGGAGPEAFF.

This chain joins TRBV15 and TRBJ1-1; D is uncertain. Trimming left V 1 base short and J 0 bases short, with 6 bases between. The CDR3 is made up of 14 amino acids. CDR1 and CDR2 from the germline V gene are LNHNV and YYDKDF (reference sequence). CDR3 DNA: TGTGCCACCAGCAGAGGTCCGGTGAACACTGAAGCTTTCTTT. Translating it yields CATSRGPVNTEAFF.

The gene calls are TRBV5-6 and TRBJ2-1; the D is unclear. The CDR3 runs to 13 residues. V was cut by 4 bases and J by 4 bases, with 9 bases left in between. Germline-derived CDR1 and CDR2 are SGHDT and YYEEEE. The CDR3 nucleotides are TGTGCCAGCAGCCAATCTAGATACAATGAGCAGTTCTTC. Protein product: CASSQSRYNEQFF.

With respect to this clone: The junction differs from germline at one of its ends, possibly a read error. The chain has TRBV29-1 and TRBJ1-1; weak D call: TRBD1 (5 bases). Per the germline V gene, CDR1 is SQVTM and CDR2 is ANQGSEA. The CDR3 runs to 11 residues. The CDR3 is CSAERGTEAFF. CDR3 sequence (DNA): TGCAGCGCTGAAAGGGGAACTGAAGCTTTCTTT.

The V and J genes are TRBV18 and TRBJ1-6; no reliable D call. V lost 2 bases and J 7 bases, leaving 12 bases between the germline ends. This CDR3 is 15 amino acids long. Germline CDR1 reads KGHSH; CDR2 reads LQKENI. This CDR3 is CASSPAGKGNSPLHF. The DNA for the CDR3 is TGTGCCAGCTCACCAGCCGGGAAGGGCAATTCACCCCTCCACTTT.

The gene calls are TRBV27 and TRBJ1-6, with D possibly being TRBD1 (5 bases). V lost 1 base and J lost 7, with 17 bases in between. CDR1 is MNHEY and CDR2 is SMNVEV in the germline V gene (reference sequence). The length of the CDR3 is 17 residues. The chain's CDR3 is CASSLLVGQRGNSPLHF. The CDR3 bases are TGTGCCAGCAGTTTATTAGTAGGCCAACGGGGGAATTCACCCCTCCACTTT.

This clone was observed once. The chain recombines TRBV28 with TRBJ1-3; unclear D gene. The CDR3 extends over 15 amino acids. CDR1 is MDHEN, CDR2 SYDVKM, per germline. Trimming took 2 bases from V and 0 from J, leaving 8 bases between them. The CDR3 DNA reads as TGTGCCAGCAGTTTAGGCACCCTCTCTGGAAACACCATATATTTT. Its translation: CASSLGTLSGNTIYF.

The rearrangement links TRBV6-5 to TRBJ1-4; D is ambiguous. There are 13 residues in the CDR3. Trimming pared 2 bases from V and 3 bases from J, leaving 4 bases between. Germline lookup yields CDR1 MNHEY and CDR2 SVGAGI. The chain's CDR3 is CASSYVANEKLFF. For the CDR3, the DNA is TGTGCCAGCAGTTACGTGGCTAATGAAAAACTGTTTTTT.

This rearrangement joins TRBV5-6 to TRBJ2-7; TRBD1 matches 7 bases. The CDR3 spans 13 residues. Germline V gives CDR1 SGHDT, CDR2 YYEEEE. V trimming: 2 bases; J trimming: 11 bases; junction bases outside the gene matches: 10. CDR3 residues: CASSLGGPREEYF. For the CDR3, the DNA is TGTGCCAGCAGCTTAGGGGGCCCTCGAGAGGAGTACTTC.

The CDR3 loop reads CASSFYGGDTGELFF. The CDR3 DNA reads TGCGCCAGCAGCTTCTACGGGGGAGACACCGGGGAGCTGTTTTTT. The gene calls are TRBV5-1 and TRBJ2-2, with a possible D match to TRBD2 (6 bases). The CDR3 sequence is 15 residues long. CDR1 SGHRS and CDR2 YFSETQ come from the germline V gene. V was cut by 2 bases and J by 3 bases, with 11 bases left in between.

The chain recombines TRBV19 with TRBJ1-2; no definite D call. This CDR3 has 15 amino acids. V was pared by 7 bases and J by 1 base, with 16 bases between. Germline V gene lookup returns CDR1 LNHDA and CDR2 SQIVND (reference sequence). The CDR3 spells CASKPPRDFNYGYTF. In DNA form, the CDR3 reads TGTGCCAGTAAGCCCCCGAGGGATTTTAACTATGGCTACACCTTC.

This chain uses TRBV7-3 with TRBJ2-3, with 7 bases matching TRBD2. The CDR3 loop spans 14 amino acids. Germline V gives CDR1 SGHTA, CDR2 FQGTGA. The junction had 5 bases not matched to a gene; V was cut back by 4 bases and J by 4 bases. This CDR3 reads CASSYAGVPDTQYF. Written as DNA, the CDR3 is TGTGCCAGCAGCTATGCGGGAGTACCAGATACGCAGTATTTT.

V usage is TRBV4-1 and J usage is TRBJ2-6; D might be TRBD2 (7 bases). The CDR3 contains 21 residues. The germline gives CDR1 MGHRA, CDR2 YSYEKL. Trimming cost V 1 base and J 0 bases, with 22 bases left between them. CDR3 in DNA: TGCGCCAGCAGCCAAGTGGGACTCCGGGGGGCCCTTCGCTCTGGGGCCAACGTCCTGACTTTC. Translated, it gives CASSQVGLRGALRSGANVLTF.

The genes are TRBV5-1 and TRBJ2-5, with D possibly being TRBD1 (6 bases). The germline V gene encodes CDR1 SGHRS and CDR2 YFSETQ. Between the trimmed V and J ends, which lost 2 bases and 5 bases, there was a span of 13 bases. This CDR3 is 14 amino acids long. The CDR3 region has the DNA TGCGCCAGCAGCTTAGGGGGATCCGGGGAGACCCAGTACTTC. Translating it yields CASSLGGSGETQYF.